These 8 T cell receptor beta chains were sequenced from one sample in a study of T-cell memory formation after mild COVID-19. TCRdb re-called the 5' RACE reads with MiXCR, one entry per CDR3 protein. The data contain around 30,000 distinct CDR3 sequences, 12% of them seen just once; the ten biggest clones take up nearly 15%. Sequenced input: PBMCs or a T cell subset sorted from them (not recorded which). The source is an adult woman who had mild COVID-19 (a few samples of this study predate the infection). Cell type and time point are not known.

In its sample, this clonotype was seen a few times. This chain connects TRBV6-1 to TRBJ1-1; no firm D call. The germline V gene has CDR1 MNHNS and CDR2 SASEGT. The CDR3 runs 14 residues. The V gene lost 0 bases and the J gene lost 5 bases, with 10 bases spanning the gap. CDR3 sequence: CASSEAWGRTEAFF. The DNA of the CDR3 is TGTGCCAGCAGTGAAGCGTGGGGTAGGACTGAAGCTTTCTTT.

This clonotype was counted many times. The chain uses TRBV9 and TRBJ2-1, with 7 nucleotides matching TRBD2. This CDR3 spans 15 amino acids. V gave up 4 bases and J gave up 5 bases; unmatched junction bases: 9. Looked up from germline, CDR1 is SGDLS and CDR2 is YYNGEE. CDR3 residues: CASSLTGGRDNEQFF. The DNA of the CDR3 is TGTGCCAGCAGCCTCACTGGCGGGAGAGACAATGAGCAGTTCTTC. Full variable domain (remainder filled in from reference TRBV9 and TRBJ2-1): DSGVTQTPKHLITATGQRVTLRCSPRSGDLSVYWYQQSLDQGLQFLIQYYNGEERAKGNILERFSAQQFPDLHSELNLSSLELGDSALYFCASSLTGGRDNEQFFGPGTRLTVL.

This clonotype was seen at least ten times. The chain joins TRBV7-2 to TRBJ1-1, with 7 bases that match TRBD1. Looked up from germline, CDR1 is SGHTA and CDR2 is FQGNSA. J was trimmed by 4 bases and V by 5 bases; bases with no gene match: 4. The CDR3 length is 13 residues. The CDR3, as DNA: TGTGCCAGCAGCCGTCAGGGGGGCACTGAAGCTTTCTTT. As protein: CASSRQGGTEAFF.

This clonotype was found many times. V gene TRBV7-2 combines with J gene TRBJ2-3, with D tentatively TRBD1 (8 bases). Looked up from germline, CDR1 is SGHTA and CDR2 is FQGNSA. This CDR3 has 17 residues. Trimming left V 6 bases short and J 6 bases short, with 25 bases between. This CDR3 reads CASSQGASGHARDTQYF. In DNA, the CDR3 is TGTGCCAGCAGTCAGGGGGCTAGCGGCCATGCACGGGATACGCAGTATTTT. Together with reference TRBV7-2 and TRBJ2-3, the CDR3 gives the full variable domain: GAGVSQSPSNKVTEKGKDVELRCDPISGHTALYWYRQSLGQGLEFLIYFQGNSAPDKSGLPSDRFSAERTGGSVSTLTIQRTQQEDSAVYLCASSQGASGHARDTQYFGPGTRLTVL.

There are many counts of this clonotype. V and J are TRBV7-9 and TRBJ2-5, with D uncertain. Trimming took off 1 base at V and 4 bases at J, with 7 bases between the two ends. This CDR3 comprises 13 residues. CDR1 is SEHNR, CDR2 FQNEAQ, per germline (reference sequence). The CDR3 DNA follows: TGTGCCAGCAGCTTAGGGGTCAGAGAGACCCAGTACTTC. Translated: CASSLGVRETQYF.

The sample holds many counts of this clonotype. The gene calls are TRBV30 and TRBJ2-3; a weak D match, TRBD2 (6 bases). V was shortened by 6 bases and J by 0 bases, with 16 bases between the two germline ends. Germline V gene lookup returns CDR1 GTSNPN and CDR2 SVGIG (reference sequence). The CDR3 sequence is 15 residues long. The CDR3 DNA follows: TGTGCCTGCAACCGGGACTCTTATAGCACAGATACGCAGTATTTT. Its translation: CACNRDSYSTDTQYF.

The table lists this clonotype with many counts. Here the CDR3 DNA reads TGTGCCAGCTCACGCCGGACAGGGATTCACTATGGCTACACCTTC. Protein: CASSRRTGIHYGYTF. The chain is built from TRBV18 and TRBJ1-2; 8 bases match TRBD1. Germline V CDR1 and CDR2: KGHSH, LQKENI. With V trimmed by 4 bases and J by 3 bases, 7 bases remained unmatched. This CDR3 contains 15 residues. Supplemented by reference TRBV18 and TRBJ1-2, the full variable domain reads NAGVMQNPRHLVRRRGQEARLRCSPMKGHSHVYWYRQLPEEGLKFMVYLQKENIIDESGMPKERFSAEFPKEGPSILRIQQVVRGDSAAYFCASSRRTGIHYGYTFGSGTRLTVV.

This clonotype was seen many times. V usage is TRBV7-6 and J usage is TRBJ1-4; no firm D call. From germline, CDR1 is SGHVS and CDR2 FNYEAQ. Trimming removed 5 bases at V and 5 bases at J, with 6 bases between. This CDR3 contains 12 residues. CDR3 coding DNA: TGTGCCAGCAGCCTATGGAATGAAAAACTGTTTTTT. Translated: CASSLWNEKLFF.